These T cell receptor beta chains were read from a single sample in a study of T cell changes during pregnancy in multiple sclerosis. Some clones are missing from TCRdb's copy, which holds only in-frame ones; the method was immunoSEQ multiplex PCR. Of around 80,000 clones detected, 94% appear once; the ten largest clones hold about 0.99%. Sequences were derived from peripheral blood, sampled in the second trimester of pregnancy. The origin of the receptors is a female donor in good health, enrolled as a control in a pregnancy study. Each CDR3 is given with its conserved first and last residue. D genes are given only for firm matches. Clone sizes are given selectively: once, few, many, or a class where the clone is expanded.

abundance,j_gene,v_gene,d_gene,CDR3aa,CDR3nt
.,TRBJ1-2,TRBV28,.,CASSFWGPYGYTF,TGTGCCAGCAGTTTTTGGGGCCCATATGGCTACACCTTC
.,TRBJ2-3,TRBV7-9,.,CASRGGGDTQYF,TGTGCCAGCAGGGGTGGGGGCGATACGCAGTATTTT
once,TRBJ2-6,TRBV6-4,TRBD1,CASSDSRDVRGLSSGANVLTF,TGTGCCAGCAGTGACTCACGCGACGTGAGGGGGCTGTCTTCTGGGGCCAACGTCCTGACTTTC
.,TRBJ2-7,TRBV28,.,CASSSSLSDEQYF,TGTGCCAGCAGTTCTTCTCTTTCGGACGAGCAGTACTTC
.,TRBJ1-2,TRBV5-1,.,CASSLVLNYGYTF,TGCGCCAGCAGCTTGGTCCTCAACTATGGCTACACCTTC
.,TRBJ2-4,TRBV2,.,CATTKAGIQYF,TGTGCCACCACGAAGGCGGGAATTCAGTACTTC
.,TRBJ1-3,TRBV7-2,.,CASSLSGSSGNTIYF,TGTGCCAGCAGTTTATCAGGCAGCTCTGGAAACACCATATATTTT
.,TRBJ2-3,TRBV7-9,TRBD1,CASSLSIRDRGSDTQYF,TGTGCCAGCAGCTTGTCCATCAGGGACAGGGGAAGTGATACGCAGTATTTT
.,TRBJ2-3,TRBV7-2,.,CASRVGSTSTDTQYF,TGTGCCAGCAGGGTGGGGAGTACTAGCACAGATACGCAGTATTTT
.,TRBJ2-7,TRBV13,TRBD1,CASSFHSGTGNSYEQYF,TGTGCCAGCAGCTTCCACAGCGGGACAGGGAACTCCTACGAGCAGTACTTC
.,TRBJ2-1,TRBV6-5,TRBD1,CASSAGTGMRIGQFF,TGTGCCAGCAGTGCCGGGACAGGCATGCGGATCGGGCAGTTCTTC
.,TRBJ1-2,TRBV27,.,CASGPGVAYGYTF,TGTGCCAGCGGTCCCGGGGTGGCCTATGGCTACACCTTC
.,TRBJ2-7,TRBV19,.,CASRKGYEQYF,TGTGCCAGTAGAAAGGGGTACGAGCAGTACTTC
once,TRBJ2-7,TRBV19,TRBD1,CASSRDRFSEQYF,TGTGCCAGTTCGCGGGACAGGTTCTCCGAGCAGTACTTC
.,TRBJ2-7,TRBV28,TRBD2,CASSFRASGRAFYEQYF,TGTGCCAGCAGTTTCAGGGCTAGCGGGAGGGCCTTCTACGAGCAGTACTTC
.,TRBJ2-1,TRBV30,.,CAWSTPFGAGPHNEQFF,TGTGCCTGGAGCACCCCTTTTGGAGCGGGCCCCCACAATGAGCAGTTCTTC
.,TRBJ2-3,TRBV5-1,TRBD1,CASSLTGDADTQYF,TGCGCCAGCAGCCTGACAGGGGACGCAGATACGCAGTATTTT
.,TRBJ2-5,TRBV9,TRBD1,CASSPHPRGPETQYF,TGTGCCAGCAGCCCTCACCCCAGGGGGCCGGAGACCCAGTACTTC
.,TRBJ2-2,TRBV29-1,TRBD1,CSVHRGRNTGELFF,TGCAGCGTCCACAGGGGCAGGAACACCGGGGAGCTGTTTTTT
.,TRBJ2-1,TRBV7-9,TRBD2,CASMGGPGEGRDEQFF,TGTGCCAGCATGGGAGGGCCGGGAGAGGGACGCGATGAGCAGTTCTTC
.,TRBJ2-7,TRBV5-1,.,CASSFRTAYEQYF,TGCGCCAGCAGCTTCCGGACAGCCTACGAGCAGTACTTC
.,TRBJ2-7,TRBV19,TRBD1,CASSPRTGKGGEQYF,TGTGCCAGTAGTCCCCGGACAGGGAAAGGTGGGGAGCAGTACTTC
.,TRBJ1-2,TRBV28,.,CASSFRGGNGYTF,TGTGCCAGCAGTTTCCGAGGCGGGAATGGCTACACCTTC
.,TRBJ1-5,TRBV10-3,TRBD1,CAISSGQGDNQPQHF,TGTGCCATCAGTTCGGGACAGGGGGACAATCAGCCCCAGCATTTT
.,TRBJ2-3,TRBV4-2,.,CASSQAAPGTQYF,TGTGCCAGCAGCCAAGCCGCCCCGGGTACGCAGTATTTT
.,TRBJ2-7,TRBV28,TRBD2,CASSRGGGRVAEQYF,TGTGCCAGCAGCCGGGGGGGTGGGAGGGTTGCCGAGCAGTACTTC
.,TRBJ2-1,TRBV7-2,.,CASSPGRLAYNEQFF,TGTGCCAGCAGCCCCGGCCGACTTGCTTACAATGAGCAGTTCTTC
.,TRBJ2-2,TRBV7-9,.,CASRGPDGITGELFF,TGTGCCAGCAGAGGACCGGACGGGATCACCGGGGAGCTGTTTTTT
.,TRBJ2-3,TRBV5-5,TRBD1,CASSGQGADTQYF,TGTGCCAGCAGTGGACAGGGGGCAGATACGCAGTATTTT
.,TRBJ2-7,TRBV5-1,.,CASSLGGDGGYEQYF,TGCGCCAGCAGCTTGGGTGGAGACGGGGGCTACGAGCAGTACTTC
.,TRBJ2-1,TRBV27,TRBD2,CASSLLAGGGLVSEQFF,TGTGCCAGCAGTTTACTAGCGGGAGGAGGGTTGGTGAGTGAGCAGTTCTTC
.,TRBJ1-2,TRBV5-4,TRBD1,CASSWTGGDYGYTF,TGTGCCAGCAGCTGGACAGGGGGTGACTATGGCTACACCTTC
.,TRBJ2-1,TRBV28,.,CASRGAGQRGNEQFF,TGTGCCAGCAGGGGGGCGGGACAGCGTGGCAATGAGCAGTTCTTC
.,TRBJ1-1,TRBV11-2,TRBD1,CASSFRDRSEAFF,TGTGCCAGCAGCTTCCGGGACAGGTCTGAAGCTTTCTTT
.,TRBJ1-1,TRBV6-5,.,CASSFRDTEAFF,TGTGCCAGCAGTTTCAGGGACACTGAAGCTTTCTTT
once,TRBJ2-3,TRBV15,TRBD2,CATSYERGYTDTQYF,TGTGCCACCAGCTATGAGCGGGGTTACACAGATACGCAGTATTTT
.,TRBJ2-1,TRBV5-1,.,CASSIFSGSSYNEQFF,TGCGCCAGCAGCATCTTTAGCGGAAGCTCCTACAATGAGCAGTTCTTC
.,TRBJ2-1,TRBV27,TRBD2,CASSSNSGRGGNEQFF,TGTGCCAGCAGTTCGAATAGCGGGAGGGGGGGGAATGAGCAGTTCTTC
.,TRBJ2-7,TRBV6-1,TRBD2,CASSESPSGRGEQYF,TGTGCCAGCAGTGAATCGCCTAGCGGGAGAGGAGAGCAGTACTTC
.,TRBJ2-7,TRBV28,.,CASSLPGTYEQYF,TGTGCCAGCAGTTTACCAGGGACCTACGAGCAGTACTTC
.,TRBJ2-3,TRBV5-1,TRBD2,CASATSGSEADTQYF,TGCGCCAGCGCGACTAGCGGGAGCGAGGCAGATACGCAGTATTTT
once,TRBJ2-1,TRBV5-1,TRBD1,CASSLGDRGYNEQFF,TGCGCCAGCAGCTTGGGAGACAGGGGTTACAATGAGCAGTTCTTC
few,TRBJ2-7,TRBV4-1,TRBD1,CASSQVGPGQGSYEQYF,TGCGCCAGCAGCCAAGTGGGTCCAGGACAGGGCTCCTACGAGCAGTACTTC
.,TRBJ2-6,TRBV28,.,CASSSGGSGANVLTF,TGTGCCAGCAGTTCCGGGGGTTCAGGGGCCAACGTCCTGACTTTC
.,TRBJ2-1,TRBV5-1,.,CASSPRPPTSGAYNEQFF,TGCGCCAGCAGCCCTCGCCCCCCTACTAGTGGAGCTTACAATGAGCAGTTCTTC
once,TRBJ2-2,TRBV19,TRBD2,CASSPSGRFGGELFF,TGTGCCAGTAGCCCTAGCGGGAGGTTCGGCGGGGAGCTGTTTTTT
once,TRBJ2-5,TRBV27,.,CASSLRPGSYQETQYF,TGTGCCAGCAGTTTACGTCCTGGTAGTTACCAAGAGACCCAGTACTTC